Listed below are T cell receptor beta chains from one sample, sequenced in a study of shared clonotypes between healthy human individuals. TCRdb's copy holds only in-frame clones and misses some; the assay was immunoSEQ multiplex PCR. The sample lists approximately 510,000 clones; about four fifths were seen once. Source material: PBMCs. All receptors come from a middle-aged woman in good health. Some clones in this sample may be carry-over from other donors' samples. Each CDR3 is given with its conserved first and last residue. A D gene is named only where the DNA matches it firmly. Only some rows state a clone size, as once, few, many or a class for expanded clones.

D: -; J: TRBJ1-2; V: TRBV21-1; size: -; CDR3: CANSARLGCGYTF; DNA: TGTGCCAACTCTGCGAGACTGGGGTGTGGCTACACCTTC
D: TRBD2; J: TRBJ2-4; V: TRBV7-2; size: -; CDR3: CASSLGWRELLAKNIQYF; DNA: TGTGCCAGCAGCTTAGGGTGGCGGGAGTTACTAGCCAAAAACATTCAGTACTTC
D: -; J: TRBJ2-7; V: TRBV4-1; size: -; CDR3: CASSQDTGRDEQYF; DNA: TGCGCCAGCAGCCAAGACACAGGGCGGGACGAGCAGTACTTC
D: TRBD2; J: TRBJ2-3; V: TRBV10-3; size: -; CDR3: CAISLNTGGATDTQYF; DNA: TGTGCCATCAGTCTAAATACGGGAGGCGCGACAGATACGCAGTATTTT
D: TRBD2; J: TRBJ2-7; V: TRBV4-1; size: -; CDR3: CASSPQRDAGYEQYF; DNA: TGCGCCAGCAGCCCTCAGCGGGACGCGGGCTACGAGCAGTACTTC
D: TRBD1; J: TRBJ2-5; V: TRBV28; size: -; CDR3: CASSQWTGRETQYF; DNA: TGTGCCAGCAGCCAATGGACAGGGCGGGAGACCCAGTACTTC
D: -; J: TRBJ2-7; V: TRBV27; size: once; CDR3: CASSRRTGGDSYEQYF; DNA: TGTGCCAGCAGCCGCCGAACCGGAGGGGACTCCTACGAGCAGTACTTC
D: -; J: TRBJ2-5; V: TRBV7-3; size: once; CDR3: CASSLVGSQETQYF; DNA: TGTGCCAGCAGCTTAGTCGGATCCCAAGAGACCCAGTACTTC
D: TRBD1; J: TRBJ2-5; V: TRBV19; size: -; CDR3: CASSIRQGMETQYF; DNA: TGTGCCAGTAGTATCCGACAGGGGATGGAGACCCAGTACTTC
D: -; J: TRBJ2-7; V: TRBV5-1; size: -; CDR3: CASSLDRAYEQYF; DNA: TGCGCCAGCAGCTTGGACCGGGCCTACGAGCAGTACTTC
D: -; J: TRBJ2-3; V: TRBV6-1; size: -; CDR3: CASSRARSTDTQYF; DNA: TGTGCCAGCAGCCGGGCGCGCAGCACAGATACGCAGTATTTT
D: -; J: TRBJ2-3; V: TRBV10-2; size: -; CDR3: CASSVAADTDTQYF; DNA: TGCGCCAGCAGTGTAGCGGCGGATACAGATACGCAGTATTTT
D: -; J: TRBJ1-5; V: TRBV6-1; size: once; CDR3: CASSDTRNQPQHF; DNA: TGTGCCAGCAGTGACACCAGAAATCAGCCCCAGCATTTT
D: -; J: TRBJ1-1; V: TRBV5-4; size: -; CDR3: CASSATANTEAFF; DNA: TGTGCCAGCAGCGCCACTGCTAACACTGAAGCTTTCTTT
D: TRBD2; J: TRBJ2-7; V: TRBV28; size: -; CDR3: CASKGLAGSYEQYF; DNA: TGTGCCAGCAAAGGGCTAGCGGGCTCCTACGAGCAGTACTTC
D: -; J: TRBJ2-5; V: TRBV5-1; size: once; CDR3: CASSLGKTGRDYPETQYF; DNA: TGCGCCAGCAGCTTGGGTAAAACTGGCAGAGACTATCCAGAGACCCAGTACTTC
D: -; J: TRBJ1-5; V: TRBV6-1; size: -; CDR3: CATQGGIYQPQHF; DNA: TGTGCCACCCAGGGAGGGATTTATCAGCCCCAGCATTTT
D: TRBD2; J: TRBJ2-1; V: TRBV5-1; size: -; CDR3: CASSTPTGLAGGAIYNEQFF; DNA: TGCGCCAGCAGCACTCCCACGGGACTAGCGGGAGGCGCAATATACAATGAGCAGTTCTTC
D: -; J: TRBJ1-5; V: TRBV30; size: -; CDR3: CAWGARAKGSNQPQHF; DNA: TGTGCCTGGGGGGCCCGGGCGAAGGGGAGCAATCAGCCCCAGCATTTT
D: TRBD1; J: TRBJ1-5; V: TRBV19; size: few; CDR3: CASGPTGGNQPQHF; DNA: TGTGCCAGTGGTCCGACAGGGGGCAATCAGCCCCAGCATTTT
D: -; J: TRBJ1-5; V: TRBV25-1; size: -; CDR3: CASLSGETVSNQPQHF; DNA: TGTGCCAGCCTTAGCGGGGAAACGGTGAGCAATCAGCCCCAGCATTTT
D: -; J: TRBJ2-7; V: TRBV28; size: few; CDR3: CASSSPGAGEGNLYEQYF; DNA: TGTGCCAGCAGTTCCCCCGGGGCAGGGGAGGGTAATCTCTACGAGCAGTACTTC
D: TRBD2; J: TRBJ2-7; V: TRBV5-1; size: -; CDR3: CASSSIAGVYEQYF; DNA: TGCGCCAGCAGCTCAATAGCGGGAGTCTACGAGCAGTACTTC
D: -; J: TRBJ2-5; V: TRBV6-1; size: -; CDR3: CASSERRGVRETQYF; DNA: TGTGCCAGCAGTGAAAGGCGGGGAGTGAGGGAGACCCAGTACTTC
D: TRBD2; J: TRBJ2-1; V: TRBV30; size: -; CDR3: CAWNSGRGAYNEQFF; DNA: TGTGCCTGGAATTCCGGGAGGGGAGCCTACAATGAGCAGTTCTTC
D: -; J: TRBJ1-3; V: TRBV14; size: -; CDR3: CASSQTLVRPGNTIYF; DNA: TGTGCCAGCAGCCAGACTCTGGTGAGGCCTGGAAACACCATATATTTT
D: TRBD1; J: TRBJ2-2; V: TRBV11-3; size: -; CDR3: CASSLGDRTGKTGELFF; DNA: TGTGCCAGCAGCTTAGGAGACAGGACAGGGAAAACCGGGGAGCTGTTTTTT
D: TRBD2; J: TRBJ2-3; V: TRBV28; size: -; CDR3: CASRFSEGAGGPRDTQYF; DNA: TGTGCCAGCAGGTTTTCCGAAGGAGCGGGAGGGCCGAGGGATACGCAGTATTTT
D: -; J: TRBJ1-5; V: TRBV2; size: -; CDR3: CASRLQGEGNQPQHF; DNA: TGTGCCAGCAGGCTACAGGGAGAGGGCAATCAGCCCCAGCATTTT
D: TRBD2; J: TRBJ2-1; V: TRBV9; size: -; CDR3: CASRASSGSVDEQFF; DNA: TGTGCCAGCAGGGCCTCTAGCGGGAGTGTAGATGAGCAGTTCTTC
D: -; J: TRBJ1-5; V: TRBV28; size: -; CDR3: CASRLMGGDQPQHF; DNA: TGTGCCAGCAGACTTATGGGTGGGGATCAGCCCCAGCATTTT
D: -; J: TRBJ2-7; V: TRBV27; size: -; CDR3: CASSPQGFEQYF; DNA: TGTGCCAGCAGTCCGCAGGGTTTCGAGCAGTACTTC
D: -; J: TRBJ2-7; V: TRBV28; size: -; CDR3: CASSRFEQYF; DNA: TGTGCCAGCAGTCGCTTCGAGCAGTACTTC
D: -; J: TRBJ1-6; V: TRBV7-6; size: -; CDR3: CASGTRNSPLHF; DNA: TGTGCCAGCGGTACACGGAATTCACCCCTCCACTTT
D: TRBD2; J: TRBJ2-5; V: TRBV5-4; size: -; CDR3: CASSRSGSAQETQYF; DNA: TGTGCCAGCAGCCGTAGCGGGAGTGCTCAAGAGACCCAGTACTTC
D: -; J: TRBJ1-1; V: TRBV10-3; size: many; CDR3: CAISVGDSYTEAFF; DNA: TGTGCCATCAGTGTCGGGGACTCATACACTGAAGCTTTCTTT
D: -; J: TRBJ1-5; V: TRBV2; size: -; CDR3: CASGGGGANQPQHF; DNA: TGTGCCAGCGGGGGTGGAGGGGCCAATCAGCCCCAGCATTTT
D: -; J: TRBJ1-5; V: TRBV29-1; size: -; CDR3: CSVGTGTDQPQHF; DNA: TGCAGCGTTGGAACTGGAACCGATCAGCCCCAGCATTTT
D: -; J: TRBJ2-4; V: TRBV28; size: once; CDR3: CASRPYQGGKNIQYF; DNA: TGTGCCAGCAGGCCATATCAGGGAGGCAAAAACATTCAGTACTTC
D: TRBD2; J: TRBJ2-7; V: TRBV6-1; size: -; CDR3: CASLAGDEQYF; DNA: TGTGCCAGCCTAGCGGGAGACGAGCAGTACTTC
D: -; J: TRBJ2-1; V: TRBV27; size: -; CDR3: CASSHYNEQFF; DNA: TGTGCCAGCAGTCACTACAATGAGCAGTTCTTC
D: -; J: TRBJ1-2; V: TRBV21-1; size: -; CDR3: CASSIPGQGSYGYTF; DNA: TGTGCCAGCAGCATTCCGGGACAGGGAAGCTATGGCTACACCTTC
D: -; J: TRBJ1-1; V: TRBV6-5; size: once; CDR3: CASSYLGRMAEAFF; DNA: TGTGCCAGCAGTTACTTGGGGCGTATGGCTGAAGCTTTCTTT